What follows describes a single T cell receptor (beta chain). The specificity of this receptor is unknown. Base-call qualities are not available, and no considerably larger clone is one nucleotide away. The receptor library was made with 5' RACE. The sequencer was an Illumina HiSeq 2500. A second about 6 to 11 cycle PCR used a sample-barcoded 5' primer and a J-beta primer mix. A unique molecular identifier was introduced onto each TCR beta cDNA molecule by a template-switch 5' adaptor carrying 12 random nucleotides. Each sample yielded at least 2.5 million CDR3-containing paired-end reads. All of the RNA was converted into first-strand cDNA using the Mint cDNA synthesis kit, with a TRBC-specific oligonucleotide serving as the primer. Following uracil-DNA glycosylase treatment, all cDNA underwent a first 18-cycle PCR with the universal primers M1SS and BC2_uni_R. The study's processing was this. For normalization, 1 million high-quality reads were randomly selected from each sample, with every read carrying a distinct molecular identifier. Instead of being binned into consensus sequences, reads that shared molecular identifiers were thrown out. MiTCR, run with a Q25 quality threshold and the strictest error-elimination algorithm, handled CDR3 identification, clonotype clustering and error correction. A nonparametric unseen species model with Euler transformation was used to estimate a lower bound on total TCR beta diversity. TCRdb reran the public reads through fastp at Q25 and MiXCR, keeping productive beta chains. Every distinct CDR3 protein forms one entry, paired with its most common genes and DNA. TCRdb, not the original authors, processed these V and J calls. The sample table lists roughly 1.7 million distinct CDR3 sequences, almost 35% of them with a count of one. About 11% of the sample is taken by the ten largest.

Measured from the cysteine to the phenylalanine, the CDR3 is 13 residues long. Just the 39-base CDR3 DNA is kept, in frame starting at base 1. Via the germline V gene, CDR1 is ENHRY and CDR2 SYGVKD. Trimming removed 5 bases from V and 6 bases from J; the gene matches leave 5 bases unexplained. This sample stems from a study of blood T cells in healthy people across ages (dated by TCRdb to the mid-2010s). With regard to the full study: In model experiments, roughly one uniquely barcoded TCR beta cDNA molecule per two T cells was captured by template switching. Four age groups were formed from the donors: young (average roughly 15 years), middle-aged (less than 40), aged (roughly 56) and long-lived (about 80). Using deep sequencing normalized with unique cDNA molecular identifiers, the study measured how TCR beta repertoire diversity changes with age. The study analyzed two additional independent replicas of 1 million unique cDNA reads from the same blood draw for two donors, one aged 18 to 29 and one aged 80 or older. To avoid experimental bias, donors of different ages were randomly spread across the sequencing lanes.

Broader findings and caveats from the paper: Total diversity estimates from one million sequenced T cells were considered lower bounds and underestimates. Observed TCR beta diversity per million T cells fell roughly linearly with age, and a significant reduction was already apparent by age about 36. Bulk unsorted PBMC profiling prevented conclusive comparison of naive and antigen-experienced compartments. Compared with the aged group, the long-lived group had more naive CD4+ T cells, fewer expanded clones and increased TCR diversity, a pattern suggesting age selection. The percentage of naive T cells measured by flow cytometry correlated strongly with observed TCR beta diversity. Because donor CMV infection status was unknown, age-related changes in expanded clonotypes were potentially confounded.

The roughly 39 donors, aged roughly 6 to 95 years, were systemically healthy Caucasian individuals from Russia. Roughly 9 milliliters of peripheral blood were drawn from each donor into EDTA-treated Vacutainer tubes. Ficoll-Paque density-gradient centrifugation was used to isolate PBMCs, with at least 6.5 million per sample. Total RNA, at least 5.5 micrograms per sample, was extracted from PBMCs with Trizol reagent. For every donor, flow cytometry on a PBMC aliquot measured the percentage of naive CD45RAhigh/CD27high T cells. The sequence links TRBV10-3 to TRBJ1-1; 8 junctional bases match TRBD1. Material: blood. The sequence derives from a woman aged 25-40 years in good health. The CDR3 here reads CAISPQGDPEAFF. The nucleotide sequence reads TGTGCCATCAGTCCACAGGGGGACCCTGAAGCTTTCTTT.